This T cell receptor beta chain is drawn from a study of blood T cell repertoires in acute mononucleosis (dated by TCRdb to 2018 to 2020). Study-wide context: To capture the memory response, convalescent samples were obtained between 5 and 8 months after the acute presentation. A mean blood EBV load of about 4.1 log10 genome copies per million B cells was observed during acute infection, and a mean blood EBV load of around 2.6 was observed at convalescence. The research as a whole found: Because only a fraction of each donor's blood was analyzed, sampling error might partly explain the low overlap between acute and convalescent clonotypes. Just about 9% of the unique acute clonotypes remained in convalescence, but these persisting clonotypes accounted for most of the response, and new, diverse de novo clonotypes seemingly replaced the other acute clonotypes. For BRLF1 (YVL-BR), TCRalpha CDR3 motifs played a dominant role and TCRbeta a minimal role in TCR repertoire selection. With only three donors in the cohort, group averages were based on very few individuals.

What the time point label conveys for this sample: convalescence about 6 months (5-8 months) after acute presentation (visit 7). CD8 T cell responses to two immunodominant EBV epitopes, BRLF1 109 (YVL-BR) and BMLF1 280 (GLC-BM), were tracked in the study over primary infection. A positive serum heterophile antibody test and EBV viral capsid antigen-specific IgM indicated primary EBV infection. Total CD8 T cells were first enriched from PBMCs by magnetic positive selection (MACS). A FACSAria III was used to sort live CD3+ CD8+ tetramer+ cells to over 90% purity. Cells were sorted with a PE-conjugated tetramer loaded with the BRLF1 109-117 peptide. At both acute infection and convalescence, EBV epitope-specific CD8 T cells were tetramer-sorted, and the TCR repertoires of those cells were deep-sequenced directly ex vivo. The donors were three individuals between 18 and 29 years old who had clinical acute infectious mononucleosis along with laboratory evidence of primary EBV infection. Heparinized peripheral blood was drawn at clinical presentation with mononucleosis symptoms and again about 6 months later. PBMCs were isolated by Ficoll-Paque density gradient centrifugation.

According to the germline V gene, CDR1 reads MNHNS and CDR2 reads SASEGT. The CDR3 starts with the cysteine, ends with the phenylalanine, and has 14 residues. The read is trimmed to its CDR3 DNA, 42 bases read in frame from base 1. Trimming takes 5 bases from V and 9 bases from J, and the germline ends sit 14 bases apart. This clone was counted once. Base qualities are not provided; no much larger clone lies one nucleotide away. One read alone makes for weak evidence. For TCR profiling, total RNA from no fewer than 10,000 sorted tetramer+ CD8 T cells was reverse transcribed into cDNA. PCR amplification of CDR3 regions used primers annealing to V and J regions and added unique molecular identifiers so that templates could be tracked. The immunoSEQ platform, including its sequencing and error-correction standards, was used to profile TCRalpha and TCRbeta chains. The authors' pipeline ran thus. Clonal copy numbers were corrected for sequencing and PCR errors, and CDR3s were defined per IMGT conventions. Analysis was restricted to productive rearrangements and performed with immunoSEQ Analyzer versions 2.0 and 3.0, while gene-pairing frequencies underwent further processing in Microsoft Excel. Circos plots were used to visualize V-J pairings, and MEME plus a custom motifSearch program were used to find CDR3 motifs. The probability of generation of TCR sequences was calculated using the OLGA algorithm. A clonotype seen at both visits was called persistent, a clonotype seen only at the acute visit was called nonpersistent, and a clonotype seen only at convalescence was called de novo. An amino acid clonotype used by more than one donor was defined as a public TCR. Imported from immuneACCESS, the table was reduced by TCRdb to in-frame sequences with V and J called. These copies leave out some clones; in studies compared against another copy, an unresolved V gene accounts for under half, and the cause of the remainder is not known. That table is the source of V, J and clone size, and D and trimming were worked out from the DNA. The sample records about 1,600 clones, around a quarter of which are singletons. Of the sample, approximately 33% falls within the top ten clones.

The sequencing used EBV YVL epitope tetramer+ CD8+ T cells sorted from PBMCs, collected during convalescence from infectious mononucleosis. What the cell subset or site label conveys for this sample: CD8 T cells binding a tetramer with EBV BRLF1 109-117 peptide (YVL-BR). This chain joins TRBV6-1 to TRBJ1-6; a tentative D call is TRBD1 (5 bases match). The source of this sequence is a woman aged 18-29 years with infectious mononucleosis caused by EBV. The DNA is as follows: TGTGCCAGCAGTCCGCAGGGCTCCGCTTCACCCCTCCACTTT. This encodes CASSPQGSASPLHF.